This T cell receptor beta chain was retrieved from a study of cytomegalovirus exposure and HLA in healthy donors. General study findings and limits: Beyond CMV serostatus, there was no information to go on about immune exposure.

A word on this clone: The antigen remains unidentified.

With 60 Vbeta and 13 Jbeta primers, the PCR was carried out. Per the original data handling: Unique TCR beta chains numbered roughly 80 million in a later analysis, with some 9.9 million shared. Repertoires were generated with immunoSEQ multiplex PCR, while TCRdb's copy carries only in-frame clones and drops some. That table is the source of V, J and clone size, and D and trimming were worked out from the DNA. Altogether about 130,000 clones are present, over 60% being singletons, with the ten largest covering 1%. Trimming removed 4 bases from V and 6 bases from J, with 13 bases in between. Germline V gene lookup returns CDR1 SQVTM and CDR2 ANQGSEA. The CDR3 runs 12 residues.

The source is a human donor in good health. The sample was PBMCs. The genes are TRBV29-1 and TRBJ2-7; the D gene is possibly TRBD2 (5 bases). This chain's CDR3 is CSVASLGSEQYF. DNA for the CDR3: TGCAGCGTTGCCTCTCTAGGGAGCGAGCAGTACTTC.